This T cell receptor (beta chain) was found in a study of blood T cells in healthy people across ages. Findings and caveats of the study: Versus aged donors, long-lived donors had higher diversity and more naive CD4+ cells.

Sample-barcoded 5' priming and a J-beta primer mix drove a second PCR of roughly 7 to 11 cycles. MiXCR, applied by TCRdb to the 5' RACE reads, yields one record per CDR3 protein. The table has around 1.1 million distinct CDR3 sequences, 35% to 40% seen once. This CDR3 is 13 amino acids long. The germline CDR1 and CDR2 sequences are SGHRS and YFSETQ. Details on this clonotype: The antigen is unknown. Germline is not matched at one junction end, which may reflect a read error.

The rearrangement joins TRBV5-1 to TRBJ1-6, with D unresolved. The sequencing sample was made of blood. The TCR originated in a man aged 18 to 35 in good health. The CDR3 sequence is CASSLGGLSPPHF. DNA of the CDR3: TGCGCCAGCAGCTTGGGAGGTTTATCACCCCCCCACTTT.